This passage covers 27 T cell receptor beta chains from one sample sequenced in a study of response to subunit inactivated influenza vaccine. TCRdb used MiXCR to reprocess the RT-PCR reads, holding one entry per CDR3 protein. The sample has 650,000 to 850,000 distinct CDR3 sequences, roughly 13% seen once. The starting material was PBMCs from blood, obtained 14 to 15 days before vaccination. The source is a man aged 45-65 years who received an inactivated influenza vaccine.

This chain uses TRBV20-1 with TRBJ2-7; D is possibly TRBD2 (7 bases). The V and J ends lost 3 bases and 3 bases respectively, with 12 bases between them. The CDR3 has 13 amino acids. Germline V gene lookup returns CDR1 DFQATT and CDR2 SNEGSKA (reference sequence). This CDR3 reads CSASSGGNYEQYF. The CDR3 coding sequence is TGCAGTGCTAGCTCGGGGGGCAACTACGAGCAGTACTTC.

This clonotype was found a few times. V usage is TRBV28 and J usage is TRBJ1-1; maybe TRBD1 (5 bases). V lost 6 bases to trimming and J lost 4 bases, with 12 bases between them. The length of the CDR3 is 13 residues. CDR1 and CDR2 (germline): MDHEN, SYDVKM. The CDR3 nucleotides read TGTGCCAGCAGACAAACAGGATTCACTGAAGCTTTCTTT. Translated: CASRQTGFTEAFF.

In this sample, this clonotype turned up a few times. The rearrangement links TRBV5-1 to TRBJ2-7; 8 nucleotides align to TRBD1. Germline assignment: CDR1 SGHRS and CDR2 YFSETQ. The CDR3 runs to 15 residues. V lost 1 base, J lost 2 bases, and 5 bases stayed unmatched. The CDR3: CASSLSRQGTYEQYF. The CDR3, as DNA: TGCGCCAGCAGCTTGTCGCGACAGGGGACCTACGAGCAGTACTTC.

This clonotype has a count of ten or more. The V gene is TRBV24-1, the J gene TRBJ2-1, with D hard to call. The CDR3 runs 13 residues. Germline values: CDR1 KGHDR, CDR2 SFDVKD. The V end was cut by 2 bases, the J end by 4 bases, with 5 bases between. The CDR3: CATSDSNYNEQFF. The CDR3 DNA follows: TGTGCCACCAGTGATTCAAATTACAATGAGCAGTTCTTC.

This clonotype has at least ten counts. The chain is built from TRBV2 and TRBJ2-5; TRBD2 matches at 10 bases. The CDR3 is 15 residues long. Unmatched junction bases numbered 6, after V lost 4 bases and J lost 4 bases. The germline CDR1 and CDR2 sequences are SNHLY and FYNNEI. The CDR3 DNA is TGTGCCAGCAGTGTCAGTCCTAGCGGGAGAGAGACCCAGTACTTC. Translated, it gives CASSVSPSGRETQYF.

The CDR3 region has the DNA TGTGCCAGCAGCTTAGAAGCTCGCGACGAGCAGTACTTC. It translates to CASSLEARDEQYF. The gene calls are TRBV7-9 and TRBJ2-7; no definite D call. Germline V gene data show CDR1 as SEHNR and CDR2 as FQNEAQ (reference sequence). V was clipped by 1 base and J by 5 bases, with 9 bases between them. The CDR3 covers 13 residues.

This clonotype was seen more than once but under ten times. This chain uses TRBV7-8 with TRBJ2-7; 7 bases are shared with TRBD2. The CDR3 totals 15 residues. Trimming removed 1 base from V and 2 bases from J; junction bases left unmatched: 5. Looked up from germline, CDR1 is SGHVS and CDR2 is FQNEAQ. CDR3 amino acids: CASSLDGLEAYEQYF. The DNA for the CDR3 is TGTGCCAGCAGCTTAGATGGACTAGAGGCCTACGAGCAGTACTTC.

This clonotype occurred a few times. The rearrangement uses TRBV20-1 and TRBJ2-1, with a weak D call TRBD2 (5 bases). Looked up from germline, CDR1 is DFQATT and CDR2 is SNEGSKA (reference sequence). Trimming removed 2 bases from V and 7 bases from J, with 12 bases in between. CDR3 length: 13 residues. CDR3 amino acids: CSARPSSTNEQFF. The CDR3 DNA is TGCAGTGCTAGACCTAGCTCCACTAATGAGCAGTTCTTC.

This clonotype was counted a few times. This rearrangement joins TRBV15 to TRBJ1-5; 9 nucleotides agree with TRBD1. Germline CDR1 is LNHNV and CDR2 is YYDKDF (reference sequence). The CDR3 has 17 amino acids. The V segment lost 0 bases and the J segment 4 bases; nucleotides outside the gene matches: 7. Here the CDR3 reads CATSRDGTGRGNQPQHF. In DNA form, the CDR3 reads TGTGCCACCAGCAGAGACGGGACAGGGCGAGGAAATCAGCCCCAGCATTTT.

This clonotype was detected a few times. This rearrangement joins TRBV4-2 to TRBJ2-1; TRBD1 aligns across 8 bases. Germline V gene lookup returns CDR1 LGHNA and CDR2 YNFKEQ. This CDR3 is built from 16 residues. V was clipped by 1 base and J by 3 bases; unmatched bases: 5. CDR3 region: CASSQVAGGFYNEQFF. The CDR3 bases are TGTGCCAGCAGCCAAGTGGCAGGGGGCTTCTACAATGAGCAGTTCTTC.

This rearrangement joins TRBV28 to TRBJ2-7, with 9 bases that match TRBD2. V trimming: 5 bases; J trimming: 4 bases; junction bases outside the gene matches: 9. The CDR3 runs to 15 residues. Germline-derived CDR1 and CDR2 are MDHEN and SYDVKM. In DNA, the CDR3 is TGTGCCAGCAGTGCGGGACTAGCAGCAGCTTACGAGCAGTACTTC. Its translation: CASSAGLAAAYEQYF.

The CDR3 region has the DNA TGTGCCTGGAGTGGGACCCGACAGAGCGTCTATGGCTACACCTTC. Protein product: CAWSGTRQSVYGYTF. This chain links TRBV30 with TRBJ1-2; tentative D call: TRBD1 (5 bases). The CDR3 loop spans 15 amino acids. V dropped 1 base and J dropped 4 bases, with 16 bases sitting between them. Germline values: CDR1 GTSNPN, CDR2 SVGIG (reference sequence).

This sequence joins TRBV6-2 or TRBV6-3 and TRBJ2-6; D may be TRBD1 (6 bases). The CDR3 runs 17 residues. Germline values: CDR1 MNHEY, CDR2 SVGEGT. V was shortened by 2 bases and J by 0 bases, with 11 bases between the two germline ends. CDR3 DNA sequence: TGTGCCAGCAGTTACGGGGGCACAGCCTCTGGGGCCAACGTCCTGACTTTC. The encoded protein is CASSYGGTASGANVLTF.

In its sample, this clonotype was seen a few times. In DNA, the CDR3 is TGTGCCAGCAGCCCCCCGGCTCAGGATGAGCAGTTCTTC. Translated: CASSPPAQDEQFF. The chain couples TRBV11-2 to TRBJ2-1; no clear D. CDR1 and CDR2 (germline): SGHAT, FQNNGV. Between the trimmed V and J ends, which lost 5 bases and 8 bases, there was a span of 13 bases. This CDR3 has 13 amino acids.

The chain uses TRBV5-1 and TRBJ2-3; no clear D. Germline V lookup: CDR1 SGHRS, CDR2 YFSETQ. CDR3 length equals 16 residues. The V and J ends lost 2 bases and 1 base respectively, with 14 bases between them. The CDR3 nucleotides are TGCGCCAGCAGCTTCTCCGCCAGCCTGGGCACAGATACGCAGTATTTT. Amino acids: CASSFSASLGTDTQYF.

Many counts were recorded for this clonotype. V usage is TRBV18 and J usage is TRBJ1-3, with D perhaps matching TRBD1 (5 bases). V shed 6 bases and J shed 3 bases, with 15 bases lying between them. CDR1 is KGHSH and CDR2 is LQKENI in the germline V gene. The CDR3 extends over 15 amino acids. For the CDR3, the DNA is TGTGCCAGCTCCCCTGACAGCTCCATTGGAAACACCATATATTTT. Residues: CASSPDSSIGNTIYF.

This clonotype was found a few times. The chain is built from TRBV5-1 and TRBJ2-1; the match to TRBD2 covers 8 bases. CDR3 length equals 15 residues. Germline V gene sequence: CDR1 SGHRS, CDR2 YFSETQ. Unmatched junction bases numbered 6, after V lost 7 bases and J lost 0 bases. CDR3: CASYGAGASYNEQFF. CDR3 DNA: TGCGCCAGCTACGGAGCGGGGGCCTCCTACAATGAGCAGTTCTTC.

The chain uses TRBV30 and TRBJ1-4, with D uncertain. This CDR3 has 12 residues. V lost 0 bases and J lost 13, with 12 bases in between. Looked up from germline, CDR1 is GTSNPN and CDR2 is SVGIG (reference sequence). CDR3 residues: CAWSVPTYPLFF. The CDR3 nucleotides are TGTGCCTGGAGTGTACCAACTTATCCACTGTTTTTT.

This clonotype was counted only a few times. V usage is TRBV7-7 and J usage is TRBJ2-2, with unresolved D. Trimming shortened V by 2 bases and J by 5 bases, and 9 bases separated the two germline ends. Per germline, CDR1 SSHAT and CDR2 FNYEAQ (reference sequence). The CDR3 consists of 14 residues. CDR3 nucleotide sequence: TGTGCCAGCAGCTTACACGCCAGGACCGGGGAGCTGTTTTTT. This translates into CASSLHARTGELFF.

This clonotype has just a few counts. The chain joins TRBV2 to TRBJ1-2; TRBD1 agrees at 7 bases. CDR1 and CDR2 from the germline V gene are SNHLY and FYNNEI. This CDR3 has 12 amino acids. The V segment lost 5 bases and the J segment 7 bases; nucleotides outside the gene matches: 4. CDR3 coding DNA: TGTGCCAGCAGTACAGGGGAAGGTGGCTACACCTTC. It is translated as CASSTGEGGYTF.

This clonotype has more than one count but fewer than ten. The chain recombines TRBV5-1 with TRBJ2-1; the match to TRBD2 covers 10 bases. CDR1 and CDR2 from the germline V gene are SGHRS and YFSETQ. CDR3 length: 16 residues. V trimming: 0 bases; J trimming: 4 bases; junction bases outside the gene matches: 4. This CDR3 reads CASSLEGSGRYNEQFF. In DNA form, the CDR3 reads TGCGCCAGCAGCTTGGAGGGTAGCGGGAGGTACAATGAGCAGTTCTTC.

This chain uses TRBV11-2 with TRBJ2-5, with 9 nucleotides matching TRBD2. Germline CDR1 SGHAT, CDR2 FQNNGV. The CDR3 extends over 15 amino acids. J was trimmed by 4 bases and V by 3 bases; bases with no gene match: 6. The CDR3 DNA reads as TGTGCCAGCAGCTTGGGACTAGCCAGAGGAGAGACCCAGTACTTC. Translating it yields CASSLGLARGETQYF.

This clonotype appeared once. The chain uses TRBV5-5 and TRBJ1-2, with D uncertain. Germline V gene data show CDR1 as SGHKS and CDR2 as YYEKEE (reference sequence). V shed 4 bases and J shed 6 bases, with 19 bases lying between them. This CDR3 has 15 amino acids. The CDR3 DNA reads TGTGCCAGCAGCCATACAGAGGCCCCATTAGATGGCTACACCTTC. Translation gives CASSHTEAPLDGYTF.

This clonotype has only a few counts. The chain joins TRBV20-1 to TRBJ1-5, with a possible D match to TRBD1 (6 bases). CDR3 length: 14 amino acids. Germline CDR1 reads DFQATT; CDR2 reads SNEGSKA (reference sequence). Trimming shortened V by 3 bases and J by 4 bases, and 13 bases separated the two germline ends. The CDR3 bases are TGCAGTGCTAGCCGGGACATTAATAATCAGCCCCAGCATTTT. It specifies CSASRDINNQPQHF.

This clonotype has more than one count but fewer than ten. The V and J genes are TRBV6-2 or TRBV6-3 and TRBJ2-7; D not certain. Germline V gives CDR1 MNHEY, CDR2 SVGEGT. This CDR3 region has 15 residues. Trimming removed 5 bases at V and 0 bases at J, with 14 bases between. The CDR3 protein is CASSRTDGFSYEQYF. As DNA, the CDR3 is TGTGCCAGCAGTAGAACGGACGGTTTCTCCTACGAGCAGTACTTC.

V is TRBV5-5 and J is TRBJ2-7; D might be TRBD1 (7 bases). Germline loops: CDR1 SGHKS, CDR2 YYEKEE (reference sequence). The V end lost 3 bases, the J end lost 1 base, and 11 bases lay between the germline ends. The CDR3 is made up of 14 amino acids. Here the CDR3 reads CASSWRDRSYEQYF. The DNA of the CDR3 is TGTGCCAGCAGCTGGAGGGACAGATCCTACGAGCAGTACTTC.

The chain combines TRBV19 with TRBJ1-5, with 10 bases fitting TRBD1. The CDR3 extends over 16 amino acids. V gave up 6 bases and J gave up 6 bases; unmatched junction bases: 11. Per the germline V gene, CDR1 is LNHDA and CDR2 is SQIVND (reference sequence). As DNA, the CDR3 is TGTGCCAGTAGAGCGCCGGGACAGGGGTTCCGTCAGCCCCAGCATTTT. As protein: CASRAPGQGFRQPQHF. Combining the CDR3 with reference TRBV19 and TRBJ1-5 gives the whole variable domain DGGITQSPKYLFRKEGQNVTLSCEQNLNHDAMYWYRQDPGQGLRLIYYSQIVNDFQKGDIAEGYSVSREKKESFPLTVTSAQKNPTAFYLCASRAPGQGFRQPQHFGDGTRLSIL.